The 5 T cell receptor beta chains below come from one sample, sequenced in a study of somatic mutations in cytotoxic T cells in rheumatoid arthritis. The repertoire was sequenced with immunoSEQ multiplex PCR; TCRdb's copy has only in-frame clones and lacks some. The table shows about 18,000 clones, with more than 80% occurring only once. Sequenced: CD8+ T cells sorted from blood. These TCRs come from an adult with rheumatoid arthritis.

The chain carries TRBV9 and TRBJ1-4, with 9 bases that match TRBD1. Germline CDR1 SGDLS, CDR2 YYNGEE. V trimming: 3 bases; J trimming: 2 bases; junction bases outside the gene matches: 5. The CDR3 totals 16 residues. The CDR3 loop reads CASSEGQGGTNEKLFF. CDR3 in DNA: TGTGCCAGCAGCGAGGGACAGGGTGGGACTAATGAAAAACTGTTTTTT.

The chain recombines TRBV18 with TRBJ2-1; the match to TRBD2 covers 11 bases. The CDR3 loop spans 15 amino acids. Germline V CDR1 and CDR2: KGHSH, LQKENI. The V gene end was trimmed by 5 bases and the J gene end by 3 bases; junction bases not matched to a gene: 3. The CDR3 protein is CASSVTSGDYNEQFF. DNA of the CDR3: TGTGCCAGCTCAGTGACTAGCGGGGACTACAATGAGCAGTTCTTC.

The chain carries TRBV7-3 and TRBJ2-1, with 9 bases that match TRBD2. Germline V CDR1 and CDR2: SGHTA, FQGTGA. The trim removed 3 bases at V and 8 bases at J, leaving 8 bases unmatched. The CDR3 is 15 amino acids. This chain's CDR3 is CASSLGGRALDEQFF. The DNA for the CDR3 is TGTGCCAGCAGCTTGGGCGGGAGGGCCCTGGATGAGCAGTTCTTC.

V usage is TRBV30 and J usage is TRBJ1-6; D remains ambiguous. The CDR3 has 12 residues. Trimming removed 4 bases at V and 0 bases at J, with 1 base between. Germline CDR1 reads GTSNPN; CDR2 reads SVGIG (reference sequence). CDR3 coding DNA: TGTGCCTGGAACTCCTATAATTCACCCCTCCACTTT. Residues: CAWNSYNSPLHF. The variable domain in full, completed from reference TRBV30 and TRBJ1-6, reads SQTIHQWPATLVQPVGSPLSLECTVEGTSNPNLYWYRQAAGRGLQLLFYSVGIGQISSEVPQNLSASRPQDRQFILSSKKLLLSDSGFYLCAWNSYNSPLHFGNGTRLTVT.

This chain links TRBV5-1 with TRBJ2-5; TRBD2 matches at 7 bases. This CDR3 has 16 amino acids. The junction had 5 bases not matched to a gene; V was cut back by 0 bases and J by 0 bases. Germline V gene lookup returns CDR1 SGHRS and CDR2 YFSETQ. CDR3 sequence: CASSLVAGEYQETQYF. In DNA, the CDR3 is TGCGCCAGCAGCTTGGTTGCGGGAGAGTACCAAGAGACCCAGTACTTC.